The clone carrying this T cell receptor beta chain was recorded a few times. The antigen remains undetermined. This entry comes from a study of T-cell memory formation after mild COVID-19. Germline loops: CDR1 DFQATT, CDR2 SNEGSKA (reference sequence). The CDR3 extends over 14 amino acids. The V end lost 3 bases, the J end lost 7 bases, and 18 bases lay between the germline ends. Points from the study as a whole: Balance between CD4 and CD8 was seen in clones contracting day 15 to 85, and a CD4+ lean was seen in later expanders. Some responding clones appeared in pre-infection memory, suggesting cross-reactive memory joined.

One entry per CDR3 protein results from TCRdb running MiXCR on the 5' RACE reads. Of 500,000 to 650,000 distinct CDR3 sequences listed, 20% to 25% are singletons. Material for sequencing was PBMCs or a T cell subset sorted from them (not recorded which). This TCR derives from an adult woman who had mild COVID-19 (a few samples of this study predate the infection). Cell type and time point are not known. V is TRBV20-1 and J is TRBJ2-5, with D possibly being TRBD1 (5 bases). CDR3 residues: CSASSPRGLATQYF. CDR3 DNA: TGCAGTGCTAGTAGTCCAAGGGGTTTGGCGACCCAGTACTTC.